This T cell receptor (beta chain) comes out of a study of T cell responses to AZD1222 COVID-19 vaccine. General study points: Repertoire samples came only from after the peak T cell response. Targeting of unmutated variant regions was reportedly seen in nearly half of spike-specific TCRs.

This table comes from immunoSEQ multiplex PCR, and its TCRdb copy is limited to in-frame clones, with some not included. The sample shows just over 80,000 clones, about 87% of them seen only once. A remark on this clone: Its antigen is not known.

This CDR3 region has 15 residues. Trimming took 4 bases from V and 7 from J; bases not matched to a gene: 5. Germline values: CDR1 SGHRS, CDR2 YFSETQ. The receptor comes from an adult in good health. Sequenced here: peripheral blood, sampled on day 0 of AZD1222 vaccination. V gene TRBV5-1 combines with J gene TRBJ1-6; TRBD1 matches 10 bases. CDR3 sequence: CASSTGQGGNSPLHF. CDR3 DNA sequence: TGCGCCAGCAGCACTGGACAGGGGGGGAATTCACCCCTCCACTTT.